The T cell receptor beta chain described here comes from a study of human T cells and chemical hapten exposure. About the research overall: The patients were mostly female; they had alopecia areata, totalis or universalis.

TCRdb recomputed calls from the RACE reads with MiXCR, one row per CDR3 protein. The sample carries roughly 100,000 distinct CDR3 sequences, 12% recorded once. Study-level results: Compared with pre-sensitization or healthy control sets, expanded TCRs clustered more. Unchanged with DPC sensitization were TCRs above 1 in 1000 frequency.

Time point meaning: pre-sensitization, week 0. Regarding treatment: therapeutic diphenylcyclopropenone sensitization with weekly scalp DPC. The CDR3 is 17 residues long. V was clipped by 5 bases and J by 1 base; unmatched bases: 7. Germline V gene sequence: CDR1 WSHSY, CDR2 SAAADI. This clonotype has at least ten counts. Its antigen remains unknown. The source material was whole blood, sampled in connection with sensitization to the hapten diphenylcyclopropenone (DPC). The receptor was derived from a woman in her forties or fifties with alopecia areata. Some clones in this sample may be carry-over from other donors' samples. The rearrangement links TRBV10-2 to TRBJ2-2, with 10 positions matching TRBD2. CDR3 DNA: TGCGCCAGCAGTTGGGGGAGACTAGCGGGGAACACCGGGGAGCTGTTTTTT. Protein product: CASSWGRLAGNTGELFF.